This T cell receptor beta chain was sequenced during a study of cytomegalovirus exposure and HLA in healthy donors. On the study more broadly: The study's early data release held some 85 million unique TCRs from HLA-typed donors.

A single count supports this clone. Its antigen is not known. Overall study results and limits: Only CMV serostatus was available as immune exposure information. Testing in vitro showed a few CMV-associated chains specific for CMV antigens. A later analysis by the authors found several of the most significant clusters apparently linked to common viral pathogens.

CDR3 length: 14 amino acids. Trimming shortened V by 4 bases and J by 6 bases, and 15 bases separated the two germline ends. Germline values: CDR1 SGHNT, CDR2 YYREEE (reference sequence). Primers: 60 Vbeta forward and 13 Jbeta reverse. Measured with immunoSEQ multiplex PCR; TCRdb has only the in-frame clones, and not every one. The table includes some 170,000 clones, roughly 79% detected once. The rearrangement links TRBV5-4 to TRBJ2-3; tentative D call: TRBD2 (6 bases). What was sequenced was PBMCs. This clonotype originated in a woman between 18 and 29 years old in good health and CMV-seropositive. The CDR3, as DNA: TGTGCCAGCAGCCGGACTACGGCAGGCGATACGCAGTATTTT. This translates into CASSRTTAGDTQYF.